This TCR beta chain is drawn from a study of T cell repertoires in cytomegalovirus infection. Regarding the study as a whole: Ex vivo responses were dominated by HLA-C-restricted CMV-specific TCR beta clonotypes.

The CDR3 runs 16 residues. V lost 3 bases to trimming and J lost 7 bases; unmatched junction nucleotides: 12. Germline values: CDR1 LNHDA, CDR2 SQIVND (reference sequence). As to this clonotype: Its cognate antigen is unknown.

Using its own MiXCR run on the reads, TCRdb lists one record per CDR3 protein. The sample holds about 52,000 distinct CDR3 sequences, around 20% seen once. The material sequenced was CD8+ T cells from cultured PBMCs, taken from culture after CMV antigen stimulation. The chain joins TRBV19 to TRBJ2-1, with 7 bases matching TRBD1. The clonotype originates from a human donor in good health (CMV status not recorded). Some clones in this sample may be carry-over from other donors' samples. CDR3 sequence: CASSMASYRGENEQFF. Written as DNA, the CDR3 is TGTGCCAGTAGTATGGCCTCCTACAGGGGTGAGAATGAGCAGTTCTTC.